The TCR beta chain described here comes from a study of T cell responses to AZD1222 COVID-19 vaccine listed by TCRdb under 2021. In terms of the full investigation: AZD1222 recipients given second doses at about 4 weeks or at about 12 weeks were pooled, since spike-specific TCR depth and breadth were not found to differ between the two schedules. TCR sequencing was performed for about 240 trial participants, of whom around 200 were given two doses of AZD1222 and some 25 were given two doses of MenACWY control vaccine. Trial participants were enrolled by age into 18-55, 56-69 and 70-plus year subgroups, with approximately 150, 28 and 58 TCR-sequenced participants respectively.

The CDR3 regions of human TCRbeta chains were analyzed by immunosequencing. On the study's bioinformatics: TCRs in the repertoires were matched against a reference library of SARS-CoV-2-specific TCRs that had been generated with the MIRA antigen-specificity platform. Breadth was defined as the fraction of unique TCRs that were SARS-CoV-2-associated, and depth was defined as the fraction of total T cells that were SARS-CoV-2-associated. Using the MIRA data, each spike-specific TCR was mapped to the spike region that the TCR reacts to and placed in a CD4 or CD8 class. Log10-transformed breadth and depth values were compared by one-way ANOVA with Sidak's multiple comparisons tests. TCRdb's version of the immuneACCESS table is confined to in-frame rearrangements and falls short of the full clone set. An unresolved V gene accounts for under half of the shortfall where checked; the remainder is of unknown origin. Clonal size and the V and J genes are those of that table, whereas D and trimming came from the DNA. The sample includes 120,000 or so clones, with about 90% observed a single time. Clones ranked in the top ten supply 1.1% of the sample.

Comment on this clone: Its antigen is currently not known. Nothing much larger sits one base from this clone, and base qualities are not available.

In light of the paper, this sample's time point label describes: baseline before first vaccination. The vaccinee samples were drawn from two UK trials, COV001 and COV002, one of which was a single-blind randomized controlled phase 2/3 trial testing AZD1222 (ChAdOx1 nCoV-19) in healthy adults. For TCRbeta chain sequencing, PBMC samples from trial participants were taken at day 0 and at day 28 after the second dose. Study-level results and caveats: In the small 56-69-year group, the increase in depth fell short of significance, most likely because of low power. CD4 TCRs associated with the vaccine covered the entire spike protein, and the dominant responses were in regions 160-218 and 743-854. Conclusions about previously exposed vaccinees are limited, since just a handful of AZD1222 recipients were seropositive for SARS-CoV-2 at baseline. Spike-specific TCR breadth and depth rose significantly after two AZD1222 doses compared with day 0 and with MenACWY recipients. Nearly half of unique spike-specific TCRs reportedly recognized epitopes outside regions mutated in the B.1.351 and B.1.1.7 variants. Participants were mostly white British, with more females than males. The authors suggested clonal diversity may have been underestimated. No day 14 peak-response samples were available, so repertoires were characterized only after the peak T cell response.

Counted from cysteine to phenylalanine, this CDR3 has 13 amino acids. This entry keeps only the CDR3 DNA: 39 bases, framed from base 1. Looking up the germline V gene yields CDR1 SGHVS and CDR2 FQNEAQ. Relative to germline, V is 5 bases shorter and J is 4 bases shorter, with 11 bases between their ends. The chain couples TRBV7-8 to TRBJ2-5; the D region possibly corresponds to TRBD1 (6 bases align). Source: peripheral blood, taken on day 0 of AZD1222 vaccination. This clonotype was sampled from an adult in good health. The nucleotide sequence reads TGTGCCAGCAGCCCGAGAGGGGGAGAGACCCAGTACTTC. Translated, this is CASSPRGGETQYF. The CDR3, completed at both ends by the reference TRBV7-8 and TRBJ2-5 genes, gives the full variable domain GAGVSQSPRYKVAKRGQDVALRCDPISGHVSLFWYQQALGQGPEFLTYFQNEAQLDKSGLPSDRFFAERPEGSVSTLKIQRTQQEDSAVYLCASSPRGGETQYFGPGTRLLVL.